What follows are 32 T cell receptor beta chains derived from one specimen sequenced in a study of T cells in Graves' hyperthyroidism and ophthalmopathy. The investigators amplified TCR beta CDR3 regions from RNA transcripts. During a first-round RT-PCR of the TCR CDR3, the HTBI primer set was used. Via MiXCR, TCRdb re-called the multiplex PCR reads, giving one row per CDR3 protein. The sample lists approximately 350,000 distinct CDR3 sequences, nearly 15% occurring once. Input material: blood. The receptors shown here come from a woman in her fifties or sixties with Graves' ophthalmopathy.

CDR3 DNA sequence: TGTGCCAGTAGTAAGGAGGGGTACTACGAGCAGTACTTC. It yields the protein CASSKEGYYEQYF. The chain links TRBV19 to TRBJ2-7, with a possible D match to TRBD2 (6 bases). V was cut by 4 bases and J by 3 bases, with 10 bases left in between. The CDR3 is made up of 13 amino acids. CDR1 is LNHDA and CDR2 is SQIVND in the germline V gene (reference sequence).

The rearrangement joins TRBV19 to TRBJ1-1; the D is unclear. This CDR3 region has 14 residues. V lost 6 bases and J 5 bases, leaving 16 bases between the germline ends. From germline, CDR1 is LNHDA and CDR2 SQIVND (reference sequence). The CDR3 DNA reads TGTGCCAGTAGCAACCCAGCGGGTTATACTGAAGCTTTCTTT. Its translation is CASSNPAGYTEAFF. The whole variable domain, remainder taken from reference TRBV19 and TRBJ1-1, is DGGITQSPKYLFRKEGQNVTLSCEQNLNHDAMYWYRQDPGQGLRLIYYSQIVNDFQKGDIAEGYSVSREKKESFPLTVTSAQKNPTAFYLCASSNPAGYTEAFFGQGTRLTVV.

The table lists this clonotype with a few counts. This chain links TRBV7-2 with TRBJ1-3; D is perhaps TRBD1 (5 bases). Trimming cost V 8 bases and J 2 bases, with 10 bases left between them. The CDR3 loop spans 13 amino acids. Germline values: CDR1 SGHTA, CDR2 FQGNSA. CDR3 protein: CASGDSPGNTIYF. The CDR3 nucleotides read TGTGCCAGCGGAGACAGTCCTGGAAACACCATATATTTT.

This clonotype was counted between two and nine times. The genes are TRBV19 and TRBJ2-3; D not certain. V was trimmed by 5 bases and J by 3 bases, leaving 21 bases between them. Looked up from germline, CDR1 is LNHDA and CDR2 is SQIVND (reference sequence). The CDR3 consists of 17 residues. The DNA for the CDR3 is TGTGCCAGTAGTGAAATTCAGAGGACCTGGAGTACAGATACGCAGTATTTT. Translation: CASSEIQRTWSTDTQYF.

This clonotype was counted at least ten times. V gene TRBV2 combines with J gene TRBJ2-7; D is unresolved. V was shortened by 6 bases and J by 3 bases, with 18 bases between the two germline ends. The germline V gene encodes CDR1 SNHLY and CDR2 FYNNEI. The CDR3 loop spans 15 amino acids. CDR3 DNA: TGTGCCAGCAGCCCCTTCCGTCGGGCCAACTACGAGCAGTACTTC. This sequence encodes CASSPFRRANYEQYF.

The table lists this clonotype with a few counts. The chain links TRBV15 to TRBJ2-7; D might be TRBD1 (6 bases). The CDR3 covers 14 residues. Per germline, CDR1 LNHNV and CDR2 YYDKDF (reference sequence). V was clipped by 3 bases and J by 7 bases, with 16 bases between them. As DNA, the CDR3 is TGTGCCACCAGCAGGAGACAGGACTTTGGGGAGCAGTACTTC. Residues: CATSRRQDFGEQYF.

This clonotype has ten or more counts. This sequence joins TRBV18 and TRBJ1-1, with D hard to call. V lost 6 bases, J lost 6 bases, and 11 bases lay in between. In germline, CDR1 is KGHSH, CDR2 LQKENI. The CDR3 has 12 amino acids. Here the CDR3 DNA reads TGTGCCAGCTCCCCGGCGGTACCTGAAGCTTTCTTT. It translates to CASSPAVPEAFF.

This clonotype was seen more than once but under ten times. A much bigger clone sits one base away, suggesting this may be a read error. The CDR3 DNA sequence: TGTGCCGGCAGCCCACTCCCTAGCGGTTACAATGAGCAGTTCTTC. This gives the protein CAGSPLPSGYNEQFF. The chain uses TRBV3-1 and TRBJ2-1; TRBD2 aligns across 7 bases. Germline V lookup: CDR1 LGHDT, CDR2 YNNKEL (reference sequence). This CDR3 region has 15 residues.

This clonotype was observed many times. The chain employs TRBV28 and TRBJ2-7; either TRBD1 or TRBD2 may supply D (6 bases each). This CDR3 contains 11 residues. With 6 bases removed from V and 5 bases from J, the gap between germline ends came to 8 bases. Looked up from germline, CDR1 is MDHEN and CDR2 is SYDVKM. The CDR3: CASRGGHEQYF. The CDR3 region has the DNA TGTGCCAGCAGAGGGGGGCACGAGCAGTACTTC.

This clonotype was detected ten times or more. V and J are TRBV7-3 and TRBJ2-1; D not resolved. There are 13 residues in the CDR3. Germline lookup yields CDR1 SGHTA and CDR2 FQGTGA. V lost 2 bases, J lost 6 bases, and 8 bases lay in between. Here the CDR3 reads CASSLQSGNEQFF. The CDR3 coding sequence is TGTGCCAGCAGCTTACAGTCGGGCAATGAGCAGTTCTTC.

The CDR3 reads CSASSREQNYGYTF. CDR3 sequence (DNA): TGCAGCGCTAGTTCCCGGGAGCAAAACTATGGCTACACCTTC. This chain connects TRBV29-1 to TRBJ1-2; D is ambiguous. Germline assignment: CDR1 SQVTM and CDR2 ANQGSEA. V was trimmed by 7 bases and J by 2 bases, leaving 17 bases between them. The CDR3 is 14 residues long.

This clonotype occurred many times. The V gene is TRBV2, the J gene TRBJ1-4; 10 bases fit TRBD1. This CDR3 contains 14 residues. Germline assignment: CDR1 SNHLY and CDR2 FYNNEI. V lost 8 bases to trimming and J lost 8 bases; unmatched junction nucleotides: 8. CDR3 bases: TGTGCCAGCCAACTTGACAGGGGGCAGGAAAAACTGTTTTTT. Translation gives CASQLDRGQEKLFF.

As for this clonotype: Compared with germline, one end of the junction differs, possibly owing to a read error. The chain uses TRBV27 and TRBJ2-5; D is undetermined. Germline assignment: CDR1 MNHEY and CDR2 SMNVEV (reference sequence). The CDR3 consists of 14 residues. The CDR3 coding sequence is TGTGCCAGCAGTTTACGGGTGGGTCGAGAGGCCCAGTACTTC. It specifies CASSLRVGREAQYF.

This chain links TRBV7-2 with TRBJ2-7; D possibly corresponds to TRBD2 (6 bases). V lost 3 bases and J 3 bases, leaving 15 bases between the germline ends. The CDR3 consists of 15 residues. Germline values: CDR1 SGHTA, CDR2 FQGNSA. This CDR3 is CASSLGGGGDYEQYF. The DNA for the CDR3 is TGTGCCAGCAGCTTGGGGGGTGGCGGCGACTACGAGCAGTACTTC.

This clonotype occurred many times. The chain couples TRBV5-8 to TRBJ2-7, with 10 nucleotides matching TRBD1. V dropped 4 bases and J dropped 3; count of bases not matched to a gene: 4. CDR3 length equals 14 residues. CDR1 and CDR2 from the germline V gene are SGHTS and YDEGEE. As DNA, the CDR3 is TGTGCCAGCAGCGGGGGACAGGGGCGCTACGAGCAGTACTTC. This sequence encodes CASSGGQGRYEQYF.

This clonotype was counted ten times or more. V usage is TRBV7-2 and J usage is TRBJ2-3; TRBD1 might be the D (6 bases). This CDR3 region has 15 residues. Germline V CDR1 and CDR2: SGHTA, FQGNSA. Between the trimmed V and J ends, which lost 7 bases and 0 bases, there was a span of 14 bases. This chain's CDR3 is CASILQGGSTDTQYF. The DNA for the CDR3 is TGTGCCAGCATTCTCCAAGGGGGTAGCACAGATACGCAGTATTTT.

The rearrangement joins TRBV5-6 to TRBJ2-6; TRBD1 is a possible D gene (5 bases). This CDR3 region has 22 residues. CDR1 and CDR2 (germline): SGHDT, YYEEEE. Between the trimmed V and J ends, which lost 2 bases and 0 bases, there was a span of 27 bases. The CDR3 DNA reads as TGTGCCAGCAGCTTCCCCCCCACTTACTGGGGCAAGCTAAACTCTGGGGCCAACGTCCTGACTTTC. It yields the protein CASSFPPTYWGKLNSGANVLTF.

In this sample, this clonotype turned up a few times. The CDR3 DNA reads as TGCAGCGTTGGGAGGGGGGGTGACGAGCAGTACTTC. Its translation is CSVGRGGDEQYF. This sequence joins TRBV29-1 and TRBJ2-7; the D gene is possibly TRBD2 (7 bases). CDR1 and CDR2 from the germline V gene are SQVTM and ANQGSEA. V gave up 4 bases and J gave up 5 bases, with 12 bases separating them. This CDR3 region has 12 residues.

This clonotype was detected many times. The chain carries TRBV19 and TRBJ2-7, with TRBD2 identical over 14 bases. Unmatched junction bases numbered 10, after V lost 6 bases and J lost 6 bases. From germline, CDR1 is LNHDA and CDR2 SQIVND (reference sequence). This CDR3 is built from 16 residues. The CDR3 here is CASSSGTSGSSSEQYF. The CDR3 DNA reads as TGTGCCAGTAGCAGCGGGACTAGCGGGAGTAGTAGCGAGCAGTACTTC.

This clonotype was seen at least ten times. CDR3 amino acids: CASRRGAEEETQYF. The CDR3 DNA reads as TGTGCCAGCAGGCGGGGGGCGGAGGAAGAGACCCAGTACTTC. The V and J genes are TRBV2 and TRBJ2-5; 8 bases are a match to TRBD2. J was trimmed by 3 bases and V by 6 bases; bases with no gene match: 6. The CDR3 is 14 residues long. Looked up from germline, CDR1 is SNHLY and CDR2 is FYNNEI.

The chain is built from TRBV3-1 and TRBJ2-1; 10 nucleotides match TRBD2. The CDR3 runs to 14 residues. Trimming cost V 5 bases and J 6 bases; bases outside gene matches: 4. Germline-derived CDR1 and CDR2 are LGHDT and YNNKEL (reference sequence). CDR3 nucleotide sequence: TGTGCCAGCAGCACCCGGACTAGCGGCAATGAGCAGTTCTTC. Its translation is CASSTRTSGNEQFF.

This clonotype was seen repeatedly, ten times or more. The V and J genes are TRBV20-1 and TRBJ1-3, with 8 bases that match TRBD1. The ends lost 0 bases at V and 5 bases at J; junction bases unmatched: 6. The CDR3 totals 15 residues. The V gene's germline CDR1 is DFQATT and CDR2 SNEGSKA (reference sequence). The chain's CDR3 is CSARETGAIRNTIYF. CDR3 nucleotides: TGCAGTGCTAGAGAGACAGGGGCCATCCGAAACACCATATATTTT.

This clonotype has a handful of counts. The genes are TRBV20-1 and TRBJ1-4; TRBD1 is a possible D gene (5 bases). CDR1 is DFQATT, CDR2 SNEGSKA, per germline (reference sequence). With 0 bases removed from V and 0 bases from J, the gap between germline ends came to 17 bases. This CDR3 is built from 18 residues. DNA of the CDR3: TGCAGTGCTAGAGATCATGGGGAATGGGGGACAACTAATGAAAAACTGTTTTTT. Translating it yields CSARDHGEWGTTNEKLFF.

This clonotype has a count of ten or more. The CDR3 sequence is CASSLDLRPARSSYNEQFF. In nucleotides, the CDR3 is TGTGCCAGCAGCTTAGATCTGAGGCCAGCTCGAAGCTCCTACAATGAGCAGTTCTTC. The chain combines TRBV11-2 with TRBJ2-1; D is unresolved. Germline CDR1 and CDR2: SGHAT and FQNNGV. V was pared by 0 bases and J by 0 bases, with 18 bases between. The CDR3 is made up of 19 amino acids.

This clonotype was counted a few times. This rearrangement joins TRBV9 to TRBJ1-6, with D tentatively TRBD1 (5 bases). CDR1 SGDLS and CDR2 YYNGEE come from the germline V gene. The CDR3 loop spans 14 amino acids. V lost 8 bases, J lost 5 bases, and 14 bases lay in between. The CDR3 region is CASGRGRNNSPLHF. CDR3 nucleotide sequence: TGTGCCAGTGGGAGGGGACGAAATAATTCACCCCTCCACTTT.

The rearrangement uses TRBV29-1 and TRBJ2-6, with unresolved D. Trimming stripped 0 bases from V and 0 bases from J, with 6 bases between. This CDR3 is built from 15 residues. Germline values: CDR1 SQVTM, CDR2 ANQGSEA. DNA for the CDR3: TGCAGCGTTGAAGATAGGTCCTCTGGGGCCAACGTCCTGACTTTC. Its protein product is CSVEDRSSGANVLTF.

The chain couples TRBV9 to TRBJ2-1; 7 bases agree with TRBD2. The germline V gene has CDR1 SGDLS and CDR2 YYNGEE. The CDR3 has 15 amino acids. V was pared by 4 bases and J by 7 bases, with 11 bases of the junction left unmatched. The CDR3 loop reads CASSISGLSGNEQFF. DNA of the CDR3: TGTGCCAGCAGCATATCGGGACTATCCGGGAATGAGCAGTTCTTC.

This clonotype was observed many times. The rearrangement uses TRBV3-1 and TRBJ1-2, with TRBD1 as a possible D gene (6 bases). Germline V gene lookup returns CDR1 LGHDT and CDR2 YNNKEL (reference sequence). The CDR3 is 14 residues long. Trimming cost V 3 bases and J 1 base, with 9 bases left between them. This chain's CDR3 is CASSHAGDNYGYTF. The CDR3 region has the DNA TGTGCCAGCAGCCACGCAGGGGATAACTATGGCTACACCTTC. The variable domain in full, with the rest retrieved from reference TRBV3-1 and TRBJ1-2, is DTAVSQTPKYLVTQMGNDKSIKCEQNLGHDTMYWYKQDSKKFLKIMFSYNNKELIINETVPNRFSPKSPDKAHLNLHINSLELGDSAVYFCASSHAGDNYGYTFGSGTRLTVV.

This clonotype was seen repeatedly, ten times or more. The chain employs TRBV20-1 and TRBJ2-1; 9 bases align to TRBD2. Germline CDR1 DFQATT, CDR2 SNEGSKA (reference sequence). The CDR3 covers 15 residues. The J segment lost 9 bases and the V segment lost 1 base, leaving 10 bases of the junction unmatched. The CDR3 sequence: CSARADSGRQGEQFF. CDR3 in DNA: TGCAGTGCTAGAGCAGATAGCGGGAGACAGGGTGAGCAGTTCTTC.

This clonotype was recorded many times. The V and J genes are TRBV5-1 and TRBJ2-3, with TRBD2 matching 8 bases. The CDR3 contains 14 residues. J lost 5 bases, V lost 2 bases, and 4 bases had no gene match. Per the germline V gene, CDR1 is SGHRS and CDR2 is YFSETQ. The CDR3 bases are TGCGCCAGCAGCTTAGCGGGAGCATTAGATACGCAGTATTTT. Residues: CASSLAGALDTQYF.

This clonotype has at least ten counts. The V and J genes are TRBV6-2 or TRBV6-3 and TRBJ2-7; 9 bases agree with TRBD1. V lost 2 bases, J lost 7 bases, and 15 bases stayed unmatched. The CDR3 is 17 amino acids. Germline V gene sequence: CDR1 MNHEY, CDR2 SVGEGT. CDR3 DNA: TGTGCCAGCAGTTACCACTCGATTGGGACAGGGACTCAGGAGCAGTACTTC. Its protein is CASSYHSIGTGTQEQYF.

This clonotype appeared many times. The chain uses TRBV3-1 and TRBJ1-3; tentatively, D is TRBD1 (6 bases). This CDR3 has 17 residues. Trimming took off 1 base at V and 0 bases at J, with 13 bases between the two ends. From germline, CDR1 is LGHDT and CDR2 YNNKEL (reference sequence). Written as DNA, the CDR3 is TGTGCCAGCAGCCAAGCCTCAGTAGGGGGCTCTGGAAACACCATATATTTT. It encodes CASSQASVGGSGNTIYF.